Following are 29 T cell receptor beta chains from one sample sequenced in a study of shared clonotypes between healthy human individuals (dated by TCRdb to about 2020). The library was obtained by the immunoSEQ multiplex PCR assay. Drawn from immuneACCESS, this table holds only the in-frame rearrangements with V and J called that TCRdb kept. Clones are partly lost; checked studies trace under half to an unresolved V gene and leave the rest unexplained. A total of around 430,000 clones appear in this sample, roughly 77% of them only once. The biggest ten clones account for about 13% of the sample. The sequenced sample was PBMCs. The receptors come from a woman between 35 and 50 years old in good health. Some clones in this sample may be carry-over from other donors' samples.

This clone has only a few counts. The chain carries TRBV12-5 and TRBJ2-5, with D hard to call. Germline CDR1 and CDR2: LGHNT and FRNRAP. Deletions cut 5 bases from V and 3 bases from J, with 7 bases between. This CDR3 region has 12 residues. This CDR3 reads CASGNQEETQYF. The CDR3 region has the DNA TGTGCTAGTGGTAACCAAGAAGAGACCCAGTACTTC.

This clone has a handful of counts. This sequence joins TRBV10-3 and TRBJ1-1; 10 bases are shared with TRBD1. Germline V gene sequence: CDR1 ENHRY, CDR2 SYGVKD. Losses at the gene ends were 6 bases for V and 1 base for J; bases not matched to a gene: 8. The CDR3 totals 16 residues. The CDR3 loop reads CAIRRDRGLGNTEAFF. The CDR3 nucleotides are TGTGCCATCAGGAGGGACAGGGGTTTAGGGAACACTGAAGCTTTCTTT.

The DNA for the CDR3 is TGTGCAAGTCGCTCACCGACCCGCAGACTAGCGGGAGAGGCCCACGAGCAGTACTTC. Amino acid sequence: CASRSPTRRLAGEAHEQYF. The chain uses TRBV12-2 and TRBJ2-7; TRBD2 was called by the table and not checked on the DNA. TRBV12-2 is termed a pseudogene. The CDR3 runs 19 residues.

V is TRBV7-9 and J is TRBJ2-7, with a weak D call TRBD1 (5 bases). Germline-derived CDR1 and CDR2 are SEHNR and FQNEAQ (reference sequence). There are 14 residues in the CDR3. V gave up 5 bases and J gave up 5 bases, with 16 bases separating them. The CDR3 sequence: CASSKGFNLDEQYF. CDR3 DNA: TGTGCCAGCAGCAAGGGGTTCAATCTCGACGAGCAGTACTTC.

The chain recombines TRBV28 with TRBJ1-4; D ambiguous. Germline V lookup: CDR1 MDHEN, CDR2 SYDVKM. V lost 4 bases and J lost 8, with 17 bases in between. The CDR3 runs to 15 residues. The CDR3 sequence: CASSSSETTREKLFF. The DNA for the CDR3 is TGTGCCAGCAGTTCCTCAGAGACCACAAGGGAAAAACTGTTTTTT.

This clone was observed a handful of times. The rearrangement links TRBV5-1 to TRBJ2-1, with 7 bases aligning to TRBD2. J gave up 2 bases and V 4 bases, and 6 bases lay outside the gene matches. The CDR3 has 15 residues. Germline V CDR1 and CDR2: SGHRS, YFSETQ. The CDR3: CASSQELAPYNEQFF. In DNA form, the CDR3 reads TGCGCCAGCAGCCAAGAACTAGCGCCCTACAATGAGCAGTTCTTC.

The sample holds one count of this clone. This rearrangement joins TRBV19 to TRBJ2-7, with TRBD1 as a possible D gene (5 bases). Deletions cut 7 bases from V and 0 bases from J, with 10 bases between. CDR3 length equals 13 residues. The germline V gene encodes CDR1 LNHDA and CDR2 SQIVND (reference sequence). DNA of the CDR3: TGTGCCAGTAAGGCGGACAACTCCTACGAGCAGTACTTC. It translates to CASKADNSYEQYF.

This chain connects TRBV29-1 to TRBJ2-7; 8 bases match TRBD1. In germline, CDR1 is SQVTM, CDR2 ANQGSEA. The CDR3 sequence is 16 residues long. J lost 2 bases, V lost 0 bases, and 9 bases had no gene match. CDR3 DNA sequence: TGCAGCGTTGAAGATCCCGACAGGGGTGGGCCCTACGAGCAGTACTTC. This gives the protein CSVEDPDRGGPYEQYF.

This clone has just a few counts. V gene TRBV28 combines with J gene TRBJ1-4; TRBD1 matches 9 bases. Germline CDR1 MDHEN, CDR2 SYDVKM. CDR3 length equals 16 residues. V shed 2 bases, J shed 7 bases, and the junction held 8 bases outside the gene matches. The CDR3 loop reads CASSLHSGTGPEKLFF. DNA of the CDR3: TGTGCCAGCAGTTTACACTCTGGGACAGGGCCTGAAAAACTGTTTTTT.

A few counts support this clone. The gene calls are TRBV15 and TRBJ2-1; D perhaps matches TRBD2 (5 bases). The V end lost 0 bases, the J end lost 8 bases, and 8 bases lay between the germline ends. Germline lookup yields CDR1 LNHNV and CDR2 YYDKDF (reference sequence). This CDR3 is 13 amino acids long. The CDR3 region is CATSRDVDYEQFF. CDR3 sequence (DNA): TGTGCCACCAGCAGAGATGTGGACTATGAGCAGTTCTTC.

The chain is built from TRBV18 and TRBJ2-3; the match to TRBD2 covers 9 bases. V lost 3 bases, J lost 6 bases, and 4 bases stayed unmatched. CDR3 length: 14 amino acids. CDR1 is KGHSH, CDR2 LQKENI, per germline. CDR3 coding DNA: TGTGCCAGCTCACCGGCGGGAGGGCATGATACGCAGTATTTT. Protein product: CASSPAGGHDTQYF.

The chain has TRBV15 and TRBJ1-2; D is unresolved. Germline loops: CDR1 LNHNV, CDR2 YYDKDF (reference sequence). The CDR3 is made up of 15 amino acids. The V end was cut by 6 bases, the J end by 2 bases, with 16 bases between. The CDR3 DNA sequence: TGTGCCACCAGGGATTTTGGAGGGTCGAACTATGGCTACACCTTC. Protein sequence: CATRDFGGSNYGYTF.

The rearrangement links TRBV7-9 to TRBJ2-1, with TRBD2 matching over 7 bases. This CDR3 region has 14 residues. The ends lost 6 bases at V and 0 bases at J; junction bases unmatched: 2. Per germline, CDR1 SEHNR and CDR2 FQNEAQ (reference sequence). The DNA of the CDR3 is TGTGCCAGCAGGGGGGGGAGCTCCTACAATGAGCAGTTCTTC. This codes for CASRGGSSYNEQFF.

CDR3 amino acids: CASSQDLKAAYYGYTF. In DNA, the CDR3 is TGCGCCAGCAGCCAAGATCTTAAGGCAGCTTACTATGGCTACACCTTC. The chain carries TRBV4-1 and TRBJ1-2; D is ambiguous. The V end lost 0 bases, the J end lost 3 bases, and 14 bases lay between the germline ends. Germline lookup yields CDR1 MGHRA and CDR2 YSYEKL. The length of the CDR3 is 16 residues.

The sample holds a few counts of this clone. The rearrangement uses TRBV10-3 and TRBJ2-3; a possible D gene is TRBD1 (5 bases). CDR1 is ENHRY, CDR2 SYGVKD, per germline. The CDR3 runs to 14 residues. Trimming pared 4 bases from V and 5 bases from J, leaving 13 bases between. The CDR3, as DNA: TGTGCCATCAGTGGGGATAGGGGTGGAGATACGCAGTATTTT. This encodes CAISGDRGGDTQYF.

This clone was recorded a few times. The chain joins TRBV7-9 to TRBJ1-5; 8 positions match TRBD1. The CDR3 is 14 residues long. The germline CDR1 and CDR2 sequences are SEHNR and FQNEAQ (reference sequence). With V trimmed by 5 bases and J by 3 bases, 3 bases remained unmatched. CDR3 amino acids: CASSETGVNQPQHF. For the CDR3, the DNA is TGTGCCAGCAGCGAGACAGGGGTCAATCAGCCCCAGCATTTT.

The gene calls are TRBV28 and TRBJ2-7; the D gene could be TRBD1 or TRBD2 (6 bases each). The CDR3 sequence is 14 residues long. V dropped 4 bases and J dropped 3 bases, with 13 bases sitting between them. Germline V CDR1 and CDR2: MDHEN, SYDVKM. The CDR3 here is CASSYPGAVYEQYF. The CDR3 DNA follows: TGTGCCAGCAGTTACCCGGGGGCAGTCTACGAGCAGTACTTC.

As for this clone: Other DNA sequences in this sample translate to the same CDR3. This chain uses TRBV9 with TRBJ2-1; no clear D. CDR1 SGDLS and CDR2 YYNGEE come from the germline V gene. The ends were cut back, 0 bases at V and 6 bases at J, with 7 bases in the middle. The length of the CDR3 is 13 residues. The CDR3 DNA reads TGTGCCAGCAGCGTAGATCGGGCCAATGAGCAGTTCTTC. Translated: CASSVDRANEQFF.

The CDR3 DNA follows: TGTGCCAGCAGCAGGACACCAGGGACAGCATCCGAGACCCAGTACTTC. This sequence encodes CASSRTPGTASETQYF. The chain carries TRBV9 and TRBJ2-5; TRBD1 matches 7 bases. The germline V gene has CDR1 SGDLS and CDR2 YYNGEE. The J segment lost 5 bases and the V segment lost 4 bases, leaving 14 bases of the junction unmatched. The CDR3 runs to 16 residues.

V and J are TRBV5-6 and TRBJ1-5; tentatively, D is TRBD1 (5 bases). The germline gives CDR1 SGHDT, CDR2 YYEEEE. This CDR3 spans 16 amino acids. Trimming took off 0 bases at V and 5 bases at J, with 15 bases between the two ends. As DNA, the CDR3 is TGTGCCAGCAGCTTGGCCGGGGGGGAGATATATCAGCCCCAGCATTTT. This encodes CASSLAGGEIYQPQHF. Variable domain in full (rest from reference TRBV5-6 and TRBJ1-5): DAGVTQSPTHLIKTRGQQVTLRCSPKSGHDTVSWYQQALGQGPQFIFQYYEEEERQRGNFPDRFSGHQFPNYSSELNVNALLLGDSALYLCASSLAGGEIYQPQHFGDGTRLSIL.

The DNA for the CDR3 is TGCGCCAGCAGTAGGGGCGACTATGGCTACACCTTC. Translated: CASSRGDYGYTF. The chain combines TRBV5-1 with TRBJ1-2, with D perhaps TRBD1 (5 bases). The length of the CDR3 is 12 residues. V was clipped by 5 bases and J by 3 bases, with 8 bases between them. In germline, CDR1 is SGHRS, CDR2 YFSETQ.

The V and J genes are TRBV7-2 and TRBJ2-3; D unresolved. V lost 5 bases, J lost 2 bases, and 11 bases lay in between. The CDR3 contains 14 residues. Looked up from germline, CDR1 is SGHTA and CDR2 is FQGNSA. The chain's CDR3 is CASSPLSNTDTQYF. CDR3 DNA: TGTGCCAGCAGCCCCCTGTCGAACACAGATACGCAGTATTTT.

The chain combines TRBV9 with TRBJ1-5; D ambiguous. V lost 0 bases and J lost 9, with 10 bases in between. The CDR3 sequence is 13 residues long. CDR1 is SGDLS, CDR2 YYNGEE, per germline. Here the CDR3 reads CASSVVGFGPQHF. In DNA form, the CDR3 reads TGTGCCAGCAGCGTAGTAGGTTTTGGGCCCCAGCATTTT.

This CDR3 is CASSPRSGAEEQYF. The CDR3 coding sequence is TGTGCCAGCAGCCCTAGGTCAGGGGCGGAAGAGCAGTACTTC. This chain joins TRBV7-2 and TRBJ2-7; weak D call: TRBD1 (6 bases). The CDR3 has 14 amino acids. V shed 5 bases and J shed 7 bases, with 18 bases lying between them. Germline V gene sequence: CDR1 SGHTA, CDR2 FQGNSA.

The chain is built from TRBV18 and TRBJ2-2, with no clear D. Trimming took 0 bases from V and 5 from J, leaving 10 bases between them. CDR1 KGHSH and CDR2 LQKENI come from the germline V gene. The CDR3 covers 15 residues. CDR3 sequence (DNA): TGTGCCAGCTCACCACCGACGGCCCCTACCGGGGAGCTGTTTTTT. As protein: CASSPPTAPTGELFF.

This chain uses TRBV4-2 with TRBJ2-2; D is tentatively TRBD1 or TRBD2 (6 bases each). The CDR3 runs 17 residues. Germline CDR1 is LGHNA and CDR2 is YNFKEQ. Trimming stripped 2 bases from V and 3 bases from J, with 16 bases between. The CDR3 coding sequence is TGTGCCAGCAGCCAAATTCCCCGCGGGACACACACCGGGGAGCTGTTTTTT. Amino acid sequence: CASSQIPRGTHTGELFF.

The chain combines TRBV7-9 with TRBJ2-5; TRBD2 matches at 10 bases. V shed 7 bases, J shed 4 bases, and the junction held 9 bases outside the gene matches. The CDR3 is 15 residues long. Germline lookup yields CDR1 SEHNR and CDR2 FQNEAQ (reference sequence). The CDR3 sequence: CASIASGRAGETQYF. The CDR3 coding sequence is TGTGCCAGCATCGCAAGCGGGAGGGCCGGAGAGACCCAGTACTTC.

As DNA, the CDR3 is TGTGCCAGCAGTGAGGGGGCGAACACCGGGGAGCTGTTTTTT. As protein: CASSEGANTGELFF. The genes are TRBV2 and TRBJ2-2; D possibly matches TRBD1 or TRBD2 (5 bases each). The V and J ends lost 3 bases and 0 bases respectively, with 5 bases between them. Germline loops: CDR1 SNHLY, CDR2 FYNNEI. This CDR3 contains 14 residues.

V gene TRBV5-8 combines with J gene TRBJ2-5; 11 bases match TRBD1. In germline, CDR1 is SGHTS, CDR2 YDEGEE. The CDR3 runs 16 residues. Unmatched junction bases numbered 7, after V lost 4 bases and J lost 2 bases. The CDR3 DNA sequence: TGTGCCAGCAGCCGAGGGGGACAGGGGGGACAAGAGACCCAGTACTTC. Translated, it gives CASSRGGQGGQETQYF. Based on the CDR3 plus reference TRBV5-8 and TRBJ2-5, the full variable domain is EAGVTQSPTHLIKTRGQQATLRCSPISGHTSVYWYQQALGLGLQFLLWYDEGEERNRGNFPPRFSGRQFPNYSSELNVNALELEDSALYLCASSRGGQGGQETQYFGPGTRLLVL.